Below are 8 T cell receptor beta chains sequenced from a single sample in a study of identical twins listed by TCRdb under 2016. Library creation used 5' RACE. Sequenced using an Illumina HiSeq 2000. TCRdb reworked the public reads: Q25 trimming with fastp, MiXCR clone assembly, productive beta chains retained. Identical CDR3 proteins give one entry, which carries the most common genes and DNA. A total of approximately 620,000 distinct CDR3 sequences appear in this sample, about 9.4% of them only once. 0.75% to 1% of the sample goes to the ten largest clones. This same sample was also part of a study on yellow fever vaccine responses in identical twins.

Sequencing was performed on PBMCs. All receptors derive from a woman between 18 and 29 years old in good health.

V is TRBV7-9 and J is TRBJ2-2; 10 positions match TRBD1. Germline lookup yields CDR1 SEHNR and CDR2 FQNEAQ (reference sequence). V was pared by 5 bases and J by 4 bases, with 4 bases of the junction left unmatched. The CDR3 has 15 residues. CDR3: CASSTRDRGTGELFF. The CDR3 DNA reads TGTGCCAGCAGCACCCGGGACAGGGGCACCGGGGAGCTGTTTTTT.

This clonotype was counted only a few times. DNA of the CDR3: TGTGCCAGCACCGGGGGGTTGCTCTATGGCTACACCTTC. Protein: CASTGGLLYGYTF. The J gene is TRBJ1-2, the V gene TRBV12-3 or TRBV12-4, with a possible D match to TRBD1 (5 bases). The CDR3 is made up of 13 amino acids. With 7 bases removed from V and 4 bases from J, the gap between germline ends came to 13 bases.

This clonotype turned up a few times. This chain links TRBV28 with TRBJ2-7, with a weak D call TRBD2 (5 bases). CDR1 MDHEN and CDR2 SYDVKM come from the germline V gene. The CDR3 loop spans 15 amino acids. Trimming shortened V by 5 bases and J by 4 bases, and 18 bases separated the two germline ends. CDR3 DNA sequence: TGTGCCAGCAGTCCGAAGGCGGGCTTCTTATACGAGCAGTACTTC. This gives the protein CASSPKAGFLYEQYF.

This clonotype appeared a few times. The genes are TRBV5-5 and TRBJ2-7, with 8 bases lining up with TRBD1. This CDR3 contains 15 residues. Trimming cost V 5 bases and J 2 bases; bases outside gene matches: 9. Germline CDR1 is SGHKS and CDR2 is YYEKEE (reference sequence). Written as DNA, the CDR3 is TGTGCCAGCAGTTTCGGTGTACAGGGGGCCTACGAGCAGTACTTC. Translated: CASSFGVQGAYEQYF.

V gene TRBV20-1 combines with J gene TRBJ2-7, with 14 positions matching TRBD2. The CDR3 spans 15 residues. With V trimmed by 4 bases and J by 6 bases, 8 bases remained unmatched. Germline V lookup: CDR1 DFQATT, CDR2 SNEGSKA (reference sequence). The DNA for the CDR3 is TGCAGTGCTACCTTGACTAGCGGGAGGGGGGGCGAGCAGTACTTC. Amino acid sequence: CSATLTSGRGGEQYF.

This clonotype was seen repeatedly, ten times or more. V gene TRBV7-9 combines with J gene TRBJ2-4, with D maybe TRBD1 (5 bases). The CDR3 length is 16 residues. Trimming took off 5 bases at V and 0 bases at J, with 14 bases between the two ends. Germline V gene sequence: CDR1 SEHNR, CDR2 FQNEAQ (reference sequence). This CDR3 is CASSTDTNLAKNIQYF. Written as DNA, the CDR3 is TGTGCCAGCAGCACGGACACGAACTTAGCCAAAAACATTCAGTACTTC.

This chain connects TRBV19 to TRBJ2-7; D is unclear. The CDR3 runs to 15 residues. Trimming took off 4 bases at V and 1 base at J, with 14 bases between the two ends. Germline V gene lookup returns CDR1 LNHDA and CDR2 SQIVND (reference sequence). CDR3 region: CASSKSYPRSYEQYF. The CDR3 DNA sequence: TGTGCCAGTAGTAAGTCCTATCCCAGATCCTACGAGCAGTACTTC.

V and J are TRBV11-1 and TRBJ2-3, with 9 bases fitting TRBD2. The CDR3 is 18 amino acids. V dropped 2 bases and J dropped 0; count of bases not matched to a gene: 9. Germline V lookup: CDR1 SGHAT, CDR2 FQDESV (reference sequence). CDR3 DNA sequence: TGTGCCAGCAGCTTAAGAGGTCTAGCGGGGATTAGCACAGATACGCAGTATTTT. It specifies CASSLRGLAGISTDTQYF.